Listed below are T cell receptor beta chains from one sample, sequenced in a study of shared clonotypes between healthy human individuals. Here immunoSEQ multiplex PCR was the method, and the copy in TCRdb shows in-frame clones only, minus some. The table has roughly 500,000 clones, around 80% seen once. Sequenced: PBMCs. These TCRs come from a woman aged 40 to 49 in good health. Some clones in this sample may be carry-over from other donors' samples. CDR3s include the opening cysteine and the closing phenylalanine or tryptophan. Fields, in order: D gene, V gene, clone size, J gene, CDR3 protein, CDR3 DNA. The D gene is left open where the match is weak. Not every row has a clone size; where given, it reads once, few, many or a size class.

>.|TRBV27|.|TRBJ1-5
CASSFMPDGQFNQPQHF
TGTGCCAGCAGTTTTATGCCCGATGGACAGTTCAATCAGCCCCAGCATTTT
>TRBD2|TRBV9|.|TRBJ2-1
CASSDLLGTSVTDEQFF
TGTGCCAGCAGCGACCTTCTCGGGACTAGCGTAACCGATGAGCAGTTCTTC
>.|TRBV2|.|TRBJ2-5
CASNRDNQETQYF
TGTGCCAGCAATCGGGACAACCAAGAGACCCAGTACTTC
>TRBD1|TRBV5-5|.|TRBJ2-1
CASSPLQGSSYNEQFF
TGTGCCAGCAGCCCATTACAGGGGTCCTCCTACAATGAGCAGTTCTTC
>TRBD1|TRBV6-5|.|TRBJ1-2
CASSYSIDRDRYGYTF
TGTGCCAGCAGTTACTCGATAGATCGGGACAGATATGGCTACACCTTC
>.|TRBV28|once|TRBJ2-7
CASRGSSYEQYF
TGTGCCAGCAGAGGGAGCTCCTACGAGCAGTACTTC
>TRBD2|TRBV9|.|TRBJ2-2
CASRRDLAGATGELFF
TGTGCCAGCAGAAGGGATCTAGCGGGAGCGACCGGGGAGCTGTTTTTT
>TRBD1|TRBV7-2|.|TRBJ1-5
CASSPRQGIQPQHF
TGTGCCAGCAGCCCAAGACAGGGAATTCAGCCCCAGCATTTT
>.|TRBV19|.|TRBJ1-4
CASFGGNANEKLFF
TGTGCCAGTTTCGGGGGGAATGCTAATGAAAAACTGTTTTTT
>.|TRBV6-5|.|TRBJ2-5
CASSYRGSQETQYF
TGTGCCAGCAGTTACCGGGGCAGTCAAGAGACCCAGTACTTC
>.|TRBV18|many|TRBJ2-2
CASSPQTGDGELFF
TGTGCCAGCTCACCCCAGACAGGAGACGGGGAGCTGTTTTTT
>.|TRBV9|once|TRBJ1-1
CASSVAAHTEAFF
TGTGCCAGCAGCGTAGCGGCTCACACTGAAGCTTTCTTT
>TRBD2|TRBV25-1|once|TRBJ2-5
CASSARTSREETQYF
TGTGCCAGCAGTGCCCGGACTAGCAGGGAAGAGACCCAGTACTTC
>.|TRBV4-3|.|TRBJ2-7
CASSQAIGRLNSYEQYF
TGCGCCAGCAGCCAAGCAATAGGGCGGCTGAACTCCTACGAGCAGTACTTC
>TRBD2|TRBV11-1|.|TRBJ2-2
CASSLAPAGGRGGELFF
TGTGCCAGCAGCTTAGCCCCAGCGGGAGGCCGGGGCGGGGAGCTGTTTTTT
>TRBD2|TRBV15|.|TRBJ2-1
CATQPGLAYNEQFF
TGTGCCACCCAACCGGGACTAGCGTACAATGAGCAGTTCTTC
>.|TRBV4-3|.|TRBJ2-1
CASSQGTGYGVDEQFF
TGCGCCAGCAGCCAAGGAACAGGGTACGGGGTCGATGAGCAGTTCTTC
>.|TRBV4-3|.|TRBJ2-5
CASSQSLGGGLGETQYF
TGCGCCAGCAGCCAATCCCTAGGTGGGGGTTTAGGAGAGACCCAGTACTTC